This T cell receptor (beta chain) originates from a study of T cell responses to AZD1222 COVID-19 vaccine (dated by TCRdb to 2020 to 2022). The study in broad terms: AZD1222 recipients with second doses at about 4 weeks or about 12 weeks were pooled, because spike-specific TCR depth and breadth did not differ between schedules. Trial participants were enrolled by age into subgroups of 18-55, 56-69 and 70-plus years, and roughly 150, 30 and 60 TCR-sequenced participants, respectively, were included in these subgroups. A total of about 230 trial participants underwent TCR sequencing, of whom about 200 received two doses of AZD1222 and some 26 received two doses of the MenACWY control vaccine. Study-level results and caveats: Only a handful of AZD1222 recipients were SARS-CoV-2 seropositive at baseline, limiting conclusions about previously exposed vaccinees. The 56-69-year group was small, and its depth increase did not reach significance, likely because of low power. Reportedly, almost half of the unique spike-specific TCRs recognized epitopes lying outside the regions that are mutated in the B.1.351 and B.1.1.7 variants. Participants were mostly white British, with more females than males. The authors suggested clonal diversity may have been underestimated. Spike-specific TCR breadth and depth rose significantly after two AZD1222 doses compared with day 0 and with MenACWY recipients. CD4 TCRs associated with the vaccine covered the entire spike protein, and the dominant responses were in regions 160-218 and 743-854. Because no day 14 peak-response samples were available, the repertoires could be characterized only after the peak T cell response.

Note on this clone: It lacks a known antigen. It has no much larger one-base neighbor in the sample; base qualities were not kept.

The CDR3 regions of human TCRbeta chains were analyzed by immunosequencing. In the source study's methods: TCRs in the repertoires were matched against a reference library of SARS-CoV-2-specific TCRs that had been generated with the MIRA antigen-specificity platform. Breadth meant the fraction of unique TCRs that were SARS-CoV-2-associated, whereas depth meant the fraction of total T cells that were SARS-CoV-2-associated. Using the MIRA data, each spike-specific TCR was assigned both to the spike region to which the TCR was reactive and to a CD4 or CD8 class. Log10-transformed breadth and depth values were compared by one-way ANOVA with Sidak's multiple comparisons tests. What TCRdb holds here is the immuneACCESS table cut down to in-frame rearrangements. Part of the clones is not present; checked against another copy, under half of the missing clones reflect an unresolved V gene, and the others are unexplained. V, J and clone size were drawn from that table, and D and trimming were deduced from the DNA. The sample includes roughly 99,000 clones, with approximately 88% observed a single time. Roughly 6.5% of the sample lies in the top ten.

V is shortened by 0 bases, J by 7 bases, and the region joining them spans 7 bases. Including the terminal cysteine and phenylalanine, the CDR3 comprises 12 residues. Only CDR3 DNA is held: 36 bases, read in frame from base 1. Taken from the germline V gene, the CDR1 and CDR2 loops are SGHRS and YFSETQ. This sample's time point label indicates: baseline before first vaccination. Vaccinee samples were obtained from the UK trials COV001 and COV002, which included a single-blind randomized controlled phase 2/3 trial of AZD1222 (ChAdOx1 nCoV-19) in healthy adults. For TCRbeta chain sequencing, PBMC samples from trial participants were taken at day 0 and at day 28 after the second dose.

The chain couples TRBV5-1 to TRBJ1-2; too little of a D gene remains to name it. This specimen was peripheral blood, taken on day 0 of AZD1222 vaccination. The receptor was derived from an adult in good health. For the CDR3, the sequence is CASSLDSTGYTF. In nucleotides, the sequence is TGCGCCAGCAGCTTGGACTCGACTGGCTACACCTTC.